Listed here is a single T cell receptor beta chain. The antigen is unknown. This specimen belongs to a study of T cells in Graves' hyperthyroidism and ophthalmopathy. The germline V gene encodes CDR1 SGHRS and CDR2 YFSETQ. CDR3 length equals 19 residues. The V end was cut by 4 bases, the J end by 1 base, with 26 bases between. Template material for amplifying TCR beta CDR3 regions consisted of RNA transcripts. The HTBI primer set served for first-round RT-PCR of the TCR CDR3. TCRdb re-called the multiplex PCR reads through MiXCR, storing one row per CDR3 protein. This sample has over 700,000 distinct CDR3 sequences, with 35% found just once. The study's findings and limits: The model identified upcoming ophthalmopathy a median about 6.5 months ahead of onset. Most thyroid-expanded clonotypes above 0.001 were also found in blood.

It was considered stable Graves' hyperthyroidism when ophthalmopathy did not progress within 18 months. Clinical symptoms, serum thyroxine and TRAb, thyroid ultrasound and orbital computed tomography were used for the diagnoses. This clonotype originated in a woman in her thirties or forties with Graves' hyperthyroidism. Material: blood. This rearrangement joins TRBV5-1 to TRBJ1-1; D perhaps matches TRBD1 (6 bases). CDR3 coding DNA: TGCGCCAGCAGCCTTGGGGTGGACCCACGGGGGCTGGGGAACACTGAAGCTTTCTTT. Protein product: CASSLGVDPRGLGNTEAFF.